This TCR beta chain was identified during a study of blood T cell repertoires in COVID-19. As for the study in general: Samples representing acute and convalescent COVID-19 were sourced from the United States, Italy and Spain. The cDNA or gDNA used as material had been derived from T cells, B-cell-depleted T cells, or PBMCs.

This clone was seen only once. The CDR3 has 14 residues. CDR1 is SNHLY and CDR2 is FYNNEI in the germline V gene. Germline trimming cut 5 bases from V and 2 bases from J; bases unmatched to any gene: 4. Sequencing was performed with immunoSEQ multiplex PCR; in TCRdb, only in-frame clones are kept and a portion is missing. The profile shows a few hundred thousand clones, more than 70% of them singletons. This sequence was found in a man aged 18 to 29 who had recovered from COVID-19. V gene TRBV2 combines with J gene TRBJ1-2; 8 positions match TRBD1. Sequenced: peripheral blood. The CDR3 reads CASSTTGANYGYTF. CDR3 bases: TGTGCCAGCAGTACGACAGGGGCGAACTATGGCTACACCTTC.